The source of this T cell receptor beta chain is a study of identical twins listed by TCRdb under 2016. About the study as a whole: To test whether fetal clonotypes persist, the study used deep sequencing on TCR alpha and beta repertoires from monozygotic twins, unrelated adults of various ages, and cord blood. To rule out contamination, replicate twin experiments were performed at different times with different library preparation protocols. On the study overall, not on this receptor specifically: Invariant T cells such as MAIT and iNKT could partly confound zero-insertion analyses, although diverse VJ usage argued against such confounding for most clonotypes. Abundant cord blood beta clonotypes carried fewer insertions; young adult naive repertoires showed a weaker similar trend, while memory repertoires showed none. Recombination models systematically underestimated out-of-frame TCR alpha sharing in monozygotic twins but agreed with sharing between unrelated individuals. Excess twin sharing in beta out-of-frame sequences was weaker because fewer shared sequences lowered the signal-to-noise ratio. Compared with coincidental sharing between unrelated individuals, out-of-frame TCR alpha sequences shared between twins showed an excess of sequences with low generation probability. Because the same donors could not be followed over many years, the conclusions relied on cross-sectional statistical analysis.

This clonotype was seen at least ten times. The target of this receptor is not known. Base qualities are not provided; no much larger clone lies one nucleotide away. CDR1 and CDR2 are read off the germline V gene as MNHNS and SASEGT. V is shortened by 4 bases, J by 0 bases, and the region joining them spans 12 bases. There are 16 amino acids in the CDR3, from cysteine to phenylalanine inclusive. The read is trimmed to its CDR3 DNA, 48 bases read in frame from base 1. Library method: 5' RACE. The sequencer was an Illumina HiSeq 2000. A universal primer binding site was introduced by template switching, and a unique molecular identifier was present in the final cDNA, enabling accurate counting of TCR cDNA molecules. Specific primers in the conserved constant-segment region were used to synthesize first-strand cDNA for TCR alpha and beta chains. To control for contamination, every cDNA library carried two barcodes: a SMART-Mk sample barcode plus Illumina barcodes. TruSeq adapter sequences along with Illumina sample barcodes were introduced in two successive PCR steps. Sequencing of the TCR alpha and beta cDNA libraries was done on the Illumina HiSeq platform using custom primers. Per the authors' processing: Raw reads were processed with MiGEC to extract unique molecular identifiers, and MiXCR was used to determine CDR3 positions. Recombination models were inferred per individual with the repgenHMM and IGoR tools using an EM algorithm. The tcR package in R was used for shared clonotype analysis, with sharing normalized by the product of cloneset sizes. To study raw recombination free of thymic and clonal selection effects, out-of-frame nonproductive sequences were analyzed. TCRdb reworked the public reads: Q25 trimming with fastp, MiXCR clone assembly, productive beta chains retained. One record per CDR3 amino acid sequence lists the most common genes and DNA. It is TCRdb's table, rather than the study itself, that gives the V and J calls and clone size. Here the sample has about 690,000 distinct CDR3 sequences; about 20% occur a single time. Clones ranked in the top ten supply over 4% of the sample.

All donors were healthy Caucasians. The twin cohort consisted of three pairs of female monozygotic twins, all aged roughly 18 to 29 years. Peripheral blood mononuclear cells were used as the source from which RNA for TCR libraries was isolated. The same specimen was also included in a second study, on T cells expressing NK-cell markers. Drawing on the second study: TCR beta-chain repertoires were profiled in sorted CD3+CD56+NKG2C+, CD3+CD56+NKG2C- and CD3+CD56-NKG2C+ T-cell subsets from several donors. Seven of the eight sequenced donors were HCMV-seropositive and one was HCMV-seronegative. To restrict sorting to alphabetaTCR-expressing T cells, an anti-gammadeltaTCR antibody was added in several experiments. In several donors, the dominant CD3+CD56+NKG2C+ clonotypes ranked among the top 10 CD8+ clonotypes, making up roughly 1.0-7.0% of CD8+ T cells. Those dominant clonotypes were again the most abundant among CD3+CD56-NKG2C+ cells in a handful of donors, at roughly 25-65%. Whether the expanded NKG2C-expressing T cell clones were specific for HCMV antigens remained unclear. The eight sequenced donors were randomly selected healthy volunteers, three men and five women. A commercial ELISA kit detecting HCMV-specific IgG in serum was used to determine HCMV serostatus. For six donors, bulk peripheral blood T-cell repertoires were also sequenced from unsorted PBMC. MIGEC was used to demultiplex reads and group reads by UMI, and MiTCR was used to assemble and quantify clonotypes. Only TCR cDNA sequences supported by at least two reads were kept to exclude erroneous sequences. Downstream repertoire analysis used the tcR package, and clonotypes were matched across fractions by CDR3 nucleotide sequence plus V segment. VDJmatch was used to annotate antigen specificity against VDJdb, with one amino acid substitution in CDR3 allowed.

The source is a woman between 18 and 29 years old in good health. Recombination connected TRBV6-1 to TRBJ2-2, and possibly TRBD2, on 7 matching bases. Sequenced sample: PBMCs. The DNA reads as follows: TGTGCCAGCAGTGTTCGCGGGGGCTCGAACACCGGGGAGCTGTTTTTT. Its protein is CASSVRGGSNTGELFF.